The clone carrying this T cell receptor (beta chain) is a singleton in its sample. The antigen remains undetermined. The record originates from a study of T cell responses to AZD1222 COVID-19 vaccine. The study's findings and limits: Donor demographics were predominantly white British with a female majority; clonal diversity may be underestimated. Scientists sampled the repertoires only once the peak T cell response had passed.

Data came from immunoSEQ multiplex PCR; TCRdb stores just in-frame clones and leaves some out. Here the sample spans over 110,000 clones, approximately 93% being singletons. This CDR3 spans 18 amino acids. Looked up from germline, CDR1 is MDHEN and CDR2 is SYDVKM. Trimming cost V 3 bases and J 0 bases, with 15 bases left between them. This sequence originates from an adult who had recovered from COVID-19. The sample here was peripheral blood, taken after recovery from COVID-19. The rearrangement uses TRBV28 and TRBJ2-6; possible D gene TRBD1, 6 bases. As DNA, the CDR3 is TGTGCCAGCAGTTTTGGGGGCCTCGAACTCTCTGGGGCCAACGTCCTGACTTTC. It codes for CASSFGGLELSGANVLTF.